This TCR beta chain was sequenced for a study of blood T cell repertoires in COVID-19. Overall study: Samples representing acute and convalescent COVID-19 were sourced from the United States, Italy and Spain.

The table came from immunoSEQ multiplex PCR; TCRdb's copy has only in-frame clones and leaves some out. The repertoire consists of 85,000 to 95,000 clones, with more than 75% occurring once and the leading ten covering roughly 7.1%. After removal of 5 bases from V and 7 bases from J, the junction contained 12 bases not matched to a gene. Looked up from germline, CDR1 is SGHRS and CDR2 is YFSETQ. The CDR3 spans 16 residues. Sequenced material: peripheral blood. The chain uses TRBV5-1 and TRBJ1-4; 9 bases fit TRBD1. This TCR came from a human donor with acute or convalescent COVID-19. The donor label of this sample is uncertain. The CDR3 DNA reads as TGCGCCAGCAGTTTAACACCGGGACAGGGTGCTGAAAAACTGTTTTTT. It codes for CASSLTPGQGAEKLFF.